This entry lists 26 T cell receptor beta chains sequenced from one sample in a study of shared clonotypes between healthy human individuals. Profiling relied on immunoSEQ multiplex PCR, and the TCRdb table lists in-frame clones only, not all of them. In the table there are about 1.5 million clones, approximately 98% of which are singletons. Sequencing was carried out using naive CD4+ T cells sorted from blood. Subset defined: CD45RA+ positively selected. The receptors stem from a young man in good health.

The CDR3 DNA is TGTGCCATCAGTACCGGGCCCAGCTACGAGCAGTACTTC. As protein: CAISTGPSYEQYF. This chain joins TRBV10-3 and TRBJ2-7; D ambiguous. The CDR3 sequence is 13 residues long. Trimming left V 5 bases short and J 3 bases short, with 11 bases between. Germline CDR1 ENHRY, CDR2 SYGVKD.

The chain carries TRBV5-1 and TRBJ2-5; 10 nucleotides match TRBD2. Germline lookup yields CDR1 SGHRS and CDR2 YFSETQ. V was clipped by 5 bases and J by 5 bases; unmatched bases: 9. CDR3 size: 15 residues. CDR3 region: CASSQSGRAAETQYF. Here the CDR3 DNA reads TGCGCCAGCAGTCAAAGCGGGAGGGCCGCCGAGACCCAGTACTTC.

V and J are TRBV7-3 and TRBJ2-2, with D perhaps being TRBD1 or TRBD2 (6 bases each). Trimming stripped 4 bases from V and 7 bases from J, with 16 bases between. The germline gives CDR1 SGHTA, CDR2 FQGTGA. The CDR3 is made up of 15 amino acids. CDR3 in DNA: TGTGCCAGCAGCTCCCTTGGGGGGCTGAGCGGGGAGCTGTTTTTT. It codes for CASSSLGGLSGELFF.

This clone has a single count. The V and J genes are TRBV7-2 and TRBJ1-1; 7 bases map to TRBD1. Germline lookup yields CDR1 SGHTA and CDR2 FQGNSA. The CDR3 is 14 residues long. Unmatched junction bases numbered 5, after V lost 5 bases and J lost 2 bases. CDR3 loop: CASSRRDSNTEAFF. The CDR3 DNA is TGTGCCAGCAGCCGAAGGGACAGCAACACTGAAGCTTTCTTT.

V and J are TRBV28 and TRBJ2-1, with TRBD1 as a possible D gene (5 bases). V was trimmed by 5 bases and J by 8 bases, leaving 22 bases between them. CDR3 size: 16 residues. CDR1 is MDHEN and CDR2 is SYDVKM in the germline V gene. The CDR3 DNA reads TGTGCCAGCAGTCAGGGATTCCCCGGCTTAGGCGATGAGCAGTTCTTC. Its translation is CASSQGFPGLGDEQFF.

DNA for the CDR3: TGTGCCAGCAGTCAAAAAACCGGGGAGCTGTTTTTT. Translating gives CASSQKTGELFF. The genes are TRBV5-4 and TRBJ2-2; D unresolved. This CDR3 has 12 residues. In germline, CDR1 is SGHNT, CDR2 YYREEE (reference sequence). V was cut by 5 bases and J by 5 bases, with 7 bases left in between. The full variable domain, in which reference TRBV5-4 and TRBJ2-2 provide the parts outside the CDR3, is ETGVTQSPTHLIKTRGQQVTLRCSSQSGHNTVSWYQQALGQGPQFIFQYYREEENGRGNFPPRFSGLQFPNYSSELNVNALELDDSALYLCASSQKTGELFFGEGSRLTVL.

The count of this clone is one. The chain links TRBV7-6 to TRBJ2-2, with D possibly matching TRBD2 (6 bases). V shed 5 bases and J shed 1 base, with 14 bases lying between them. This CDR3 comprises 16 residues. Looked up from germline, CDR1 is SGHVS and CDR2 is FNYEAQ. In nucleotides, the CDR3 is TGTGCCAGCAGCCCCCCGGGGAGGCAGAACACCGGGGAGCTGTTTTTT. The encoded protein is CASSPPGRQNTGELFF. Combining the CDR3 with reference TRBV7-6 and TRBJ2-2 gives the whole variable domain GAGVSQSPRYKVTKRGQDVALRCDPISGHVSLYWYRQALGQGPEFLTYFNYEAQQDKSGLPNDRFSAERPEGSISTLTIQRTEQRDSAMYRCASSPPGRQNTGELFFGEGSRLTVL.

The rearrangement uses TRBV30 and TRBJ2-7, with D possibly TRBD1 on 5 matching bases. CDR1 is GTSNPN, CDR2 SVGIG, per germline (reference sequence). The ends were cut back, 0 bases at V and 1 base at J, with 10 bases in the middle. CDR3 length: 14 residues. CDR3 residues: CAWSVLQGSYEQYF. CDR3 nucleotides: TGTGCCTGGAGTGTACTGCAGGGATCCTACGAGCAGTACTTC.

The chain is built from TRBV6-1 and TRBJ2-1; 7 nucleotides align to TRBD2. The CDR3 runs 15 residues. V lost 5 bases to trimming and J lost 0 bases; unmatched junction nucleotides: 4. CDR1 MNHNS and CDR2 SASEGT come from the germline V gene. As DNA, the CDR3 is TGTGCCAGCAGTTTAAGCGGGATCTCCTACAATGAGCAGTTCTTC. It translates to CASSLSGISYNEQFF.

The chain has TRBV5-1 and TRBJ1-1; D is unresolved. V lost 4 bases to trimming and J lost 0 bases, with 7 bases between them. The germline V gene encodes CDR1 SGHRS and CDR2 YFSETQ. The CDR3 has 13 residues. The CDR3 region is CASSPNMNTEAFF. The DNA for the CDR3 is TGCGCCAGCAGCCCCAACATGAACACTGAAGCTTTCTTT.

V usage is TRBV19 and J usage is TRBJ2-2; 8 bases are shared with TRBD1. Looked up from germline, CDR1 is LNHDA and CDR2 is SQIVND (reference sequence). Losses at the gene ends were 5 bases for V and 3 bases for J; bases not matched to a gene: 8. This CDR3 has 16 residues. The CDR3 nucleotides read TGTGCCAGTAGTGGAAATGACAGGGGTGACACCGGGGAGCTGTTTTTT. It is translated as CASSGNDRGDTGELFF.

The chain combines TRBV2 with TRBJ2-2; a weak D match, TRBD2 (5 bases). The ends were cut back, 4 bases at V and 5 bases at J, with 14 bases in the middle. In germline, CDR1 is SNHLY, CDR2 FYNNEI. This CDR3 contains 15 residues. Written as DNA, the CDR3 is TGTGCCAGCAGTGCCCTTTACCCGGGAACCGGGGAGCTGTTTTTT. As protein: CASSALYPGTGELFF.

The chain uses TRBV11-2 and TRBJ2-2, with a tentative D call TRBD2 (5 bases). The germline gives CDR1 SGHAT, CDR2 FQNNGV. Trimming removed 2 bases at V and 3 bases at J, with 10 bases between. This CDR3 has 15 amino acids. The CDR3 sequence is CASSLRGDHTGELFF. The CDR3 DNA reads as TGTGCCAGCAGCTTACGGGGTGATCACACCGGGGAGCTGTTTTTT. The whole variable domain, filled in from reference TRBV11-2 and TRBJ2-2, reads EAGVAQSPRYKIIEKRQSVAFWCNPISGHATLYWYQQILGQGPKLLIQFQNNGVVDDSQLPKDRFSAERLKGVDSTLKIQPAKLEDSAVYLCASSLRGDHTGELFFGEGSRLTVL.

This chain's CDR3 is CASSQGATNEKLFF. As DNA, the CDR3 is TGCGCCAGCAGCCAAGGGGCAACTAATGAAAAACTGTTTTTT. The chain combines TRBV4-1 with TRBJ1-4, with D unresolved. Germline V gene data show CDR1 as MGHRA and CDR2 as YSYEKL. V shed 1 base and J shed 0 bases, with 3 bases lying between them. The CDR3 spans 14 residues.

The CDR3 region is CASSLNSVDEKLFF. The CDR3, as DNA: TGTGCCAGCAGCTTAAATTCGGTGGACGAAAAACTGTTTTTT. The genes are TRBV7-6 and TRBJ1-4; D is unresolved. The CDR3 extends over 14 amino acids. The V end lost 2 bases, the J end lost 8 bases, and 12 bases lay between the germline ends. Per the germline V gene, CDR1 is SGHVS and CDR2 is FNYEAQ.

The CDR3 spells CASSQVVGRIAKTDTQYF. The CDR3 nucleotides are TGCGCCAGCAGCCAGGTTGTGGGTAGGATAGCGAAGACAGATACGCAGTATTTT. The chain carries TRBV4-1 and TRBJ2-3; perhaps TRBD2 as D (5 bases). In germline, CDR1 is MGHRA, CDR2 YSYEKL. Trimming left V 3 bases short and J 3 bases short, with 22 bases between. This CDR3 region has 18 residues.

V gene TRBV28 combines with J gene TRBJ2-7; TRBD1 aligns across 9 bases. V shed 6 bases and J 2 bases; nucleotides not matched to a gene: 5. Germline V lookup: CDR1 MDHEN, CDR2 SYDVKM. The length of the CDR3 is 14 residues. This CDR3 reads CASSTGQGPYEQYF. The CDR3 DNA reads TGTGCCAGCAGCACGGGACAGGGACCCTACGAGCAGTACTTC.

CDR3 DNA sequence: TGTGCCAGCAGCTTACTACCAACTAGCAGCAAACCGGAGCAGTACTTC. Its translation: CASSLLPTSSKPEQYF. The chain uses TRBV7-3 and TRBJ2-5, with D possibly being TRBD2 (6 bases). The ends were cut back, 2 bases at V and 11 bases at J, with 24 bases in the middle. CDR3 length: 16 amino acids. Germline lookup yields CDR1 SGHTA and CDR2 FQGTGA.

The rearrangement uses TRBV9 and TRBJ1-1; no clear D gene. Germline assignment: CDR1 SGDLS and CDR2 YYNGEE. V was trimmed by 3 bases and J by 5 bases, leaving 11 bases between them. This CDR3 has 13 residues. CDR3 coding DNA: TGTGCCAGCAGCGAAGTAGGGAAGACTGAAGCTTTCTTT. Encoded protein: CASSEVGKTEAFF.

This sequence joins TRBV28 and TRBJ2-7; 9 positions match TRBD1. V dropped 5 bases and J dropped 5; count of bases not matched to a gene: 10. The germline V gene has CDR1 MDHEN and CDR2 SYDVKM. The CDR3 extends over 15 amino acids. CDR3 amino acids: CASSQGGDRVHEQYF. DNA of the CDR3: TGTGCCAGCAGTCAAGGGGGGGACAGGGTCCACGAGCAGTACTTC. The full variable domain, in which reference TRBV28 and TRBJ2-7 provide the parts outside the CDR3, is DVKVTQSSRYLVKRTGEKVFLECVQDMDHENMFWYRQDPGLGLRLIYFSYDVKMKEKGDIPEGYSVSREKKERFSLILESASTNQTSMYLCASSQGGDRVHEQYFGPGTRLTVT.

With respect to this clone: Within the sample, other DNA sequences also encode this same CDR3. The chain recombines TRBV18 with TRBJ2-2; D gene unclear. Between the trimmed V and J ends, which lost 3 bases and 1 base, there was a span of 9 bases. Germline V gene data show CDR1 as KGHSH and CDR2 as LQKENI. There are 15 residues in the CDR3. CDR3 nucleotide sequence: TGTGCCAGCTCACCTCCTAGAGAGAACACCGGGGAGCTGTTTTTT. This gives the protein CASSPPRENTGELFF.

The J gene is TRBJ2-3, the V gene TRBV7-9; D unresolved. The length of the CDR3 is 15 residues. CDR1 and CDR2 from the germline V gene are SEHNR and FQNEAQ (reference sequence). Trimming took off 5 bases at V and 0 bases at J, with 12 bases between the two ends. CDR3 nucleotides: TGTGCCAGCAGCCTCACAAAGTCTAGCACAGATACGCAGTATTTT. This gives the protein CASSLTKSSTDTQYF.

The gene calls are TRBV18 and TRBJ2-2; D perhaps matches TRBD2 (6 bases). Trimming shortened V by 5 bases and J by 6 bases, and 13 bases separated the two germline ends. The CDR3 has 14 residues. Germline V gene lookup returns CDR1 KGHSH and CDR2 LQKENI. In DNA, the CDR3 is TGTGCCAGCTCAAGCAGGCGGGGTGCCGGGGAGCTGTTTTTT. It yields the protein CASSSRRGAGELFF.

This clone was detected only once. The rearrangement links TRBV6-1 to TRBJ2-7, with TRBD1 matching over 11 bases. The length of the CDR3 is 14 residues. Germline CDR1 and CDR2: MNHNS and SASEGT. V lost 9 bases, J lost 4 bases, and 8 bases stayed unmatched. CDR3 in amino acids: CASNKGQGVYEQYF. CDR3 nucleotide sequence: TGTGCCAGTAACAAGGGACAGGGGGTATACGAGCAGTACTTC.

The rearrangement links TRBV4-1 to TRBJ2-1; no firm D call. This CDR3 contains 14 residues. CDR1 is MGHRA and CDR2 is YSYEKL in the germline V gene. Trimming took 1 base from V and 4 from J, leaving 8 bases between them. The CDR3 DNA sequence: TGCGCCAGCAGCCAAGCCCAATCTTACAATGAGCAGTTCTTC. It encodes CASSQAQSYNEQFF.

CDR3 loop: CSVGRSDRVGEQYF. CDR3 nucleotide sequence: TGCAGCGTTGGCCGCTCTGACAGGGTGGGGGAGCAGTACTTC. The J gene is TRBJ2-7, the V gene TRBV29-1; TRBD1 aligns across 7 bases. J was trimmed by 7 bases and V by 4 bases; bases with no gene match: 13. This CDR3 region has 14 residues. Germline V CDR1 and CDR2: SQVTM, ANQGSEA.